This TCR beta chain was documented in a study of CD8+CD57+ T cells in acquired aplastic anemia. In the case of this clonotype: Its antigen is unidentified.

V was pared by 6 bases and J by 2 bases, with 6 bases of the junction left unmatched. This CDR3 contains 17 residues. CDR1 and CDR2 (germline): WNHNN, SYGVQD (reference sequence). Regarding the study as a whole: Any difference that existed in CD8+ Simpson's diversity between patients and controls was not significant.

Template material for TCR beta VDJ and CDR3 profiling consisted of genomic DNA. A single record per CDR3 protein comes from TCRdb applying MiXCR to the reads. Of 95,000 to 120,000 distinct CDR3 sequences listed, 51% were seen once; the top ten hold approximately 32%. Sequencing was done on a sample of sorted CD4+, CD8+, or CD8+CD57+ T cells (not recorded which) from PBMCs. The clonotype comes from a human donor in good health, serving as a control. V gene TRBV10-1 combines with J gene TRBJ2-5, with 16 bases identical to TRBD2. CDR3 DNA: TGCGCCAGCAGCGACTTGGGACTAGCGGGGGGGCAAGAGACCCAGTACTTC. As protein: CASSDLGLAGGQETQYF.